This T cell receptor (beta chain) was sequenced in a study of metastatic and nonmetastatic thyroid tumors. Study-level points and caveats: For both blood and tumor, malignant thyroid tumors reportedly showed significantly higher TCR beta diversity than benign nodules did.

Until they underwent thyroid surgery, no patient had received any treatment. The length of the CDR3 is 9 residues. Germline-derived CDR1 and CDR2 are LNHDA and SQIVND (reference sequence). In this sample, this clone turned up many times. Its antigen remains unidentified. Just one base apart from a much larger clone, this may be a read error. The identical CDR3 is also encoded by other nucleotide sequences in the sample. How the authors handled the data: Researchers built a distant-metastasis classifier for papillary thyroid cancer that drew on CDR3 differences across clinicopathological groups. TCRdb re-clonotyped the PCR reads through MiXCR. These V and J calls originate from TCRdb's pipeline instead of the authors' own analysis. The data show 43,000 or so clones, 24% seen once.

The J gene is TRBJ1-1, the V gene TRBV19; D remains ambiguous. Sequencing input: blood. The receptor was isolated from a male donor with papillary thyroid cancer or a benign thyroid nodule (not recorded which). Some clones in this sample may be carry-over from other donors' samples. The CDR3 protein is CSPVHEAFF. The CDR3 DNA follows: TGCTCGCCGGTGCATGAAGCTTTCTTT.